Listed here are 19 T cell receptor beta chains from one sample, sequenced in a study of blood T cell repertoires in COVID-19. Method: immunoSEQ multiplex PCR; TCRdb's copy keeps in-frame clones and lacks some. This table holds 220,000 or so clones, approximately 85% found once. The sample taken for sequencing was peripheral blood. These receptors all come from a man aged 50 or older who had recovered from COVID-19.

This clone was counted a single time. The CDR3 loop reads CASSVRGRILQPQHF. CDR3 bases: TGTGCCAGCAGCGTCAGGGGGCGCATCCTCCAGCCCCAGCATTTT. The J gene is TRBJ1-5, the V gene TRBV5-6; 8 bases map to TRBD1. CDR3 length equals 15 residues. The V and J ends lost 4 bases and 7 bases, in that order; junction bases with no gene match: 10. CDR1 and CDR2 from the germline V gene are SGHDT and YYEEEE.

The rearrangement joins TRBV27 to TRBJ1-5; 8 bases are shared with TRBD1. The ends lost 6 bases at V and 6 bases at J; junction bases unmatched: 10. CDR1 MNHEY and CDR2 SMNVEV come from the germline V gene (reference sequence). CDR3 length equals 15 residues. The CDR3 reads CASSFYDRGGQPQHF. The CDR3 region has the DNA TGTGCCAGCAGCTTCTATGACAGGGGAGGTCAGCCCCAGCATTTT.

The V gene is TRBV18, the J gene TRBJ2-5, with 7 bases matching TRBD1. In germline, CDR1 is KGHSH, CDR2 LQKENI. V lost 6 bases and J lost 5; bases outside the gene matches: 9. This CDR3 contains 14 residues. The CDR3 DNA reads TGTGCCAGCTCCCGACAGGGCCAGCGGGAGACCCAGTACTTC. Translation: CASSRQGQRETQYF.

This chain connects TRBV30 to TRBJ1-5, with 10 bases lining up with TRBD1. CDR1 is GTSNPN and CDR2 is SVGIG in the germline V gene (reference sequence). V lost 7 bases to trimming and J lost 4 bases; unmatched junction nucleotides: 4. The CDR3 covers 13 residues. The DNA of the CDR3 is TGTGCCTTCTCGGGACAGGGGAATCAGCCCCAGCATTTT. It specifies CAFSGQGNQPQHF.

The chain links TRBV9 to TRBJ2-4; 8 bases align to TRBD2. CDR1 and CDR2 (germline): SGDLS, YYNGEE. V trimming: 4 bases; J trimming: 2 bases; junction bases outside the gene matches: 17. The CDR3 has 19 amino acids. The CDR3 DNA reads TGTGCCAGCAGCTCCCCGCTTAGCGGGACTAGGGGGACCAAAAACATTCAGTACTTC. This translates into CASSSPLSGTRGTKNIQYF.

This clone was observed once. In nucleotides, the CDR3 is TGTGCCAGCAGCCAAGAGGGACTTGGAGGCAATCAGCCCCAGCATTTT. Protein: CASSQEGLGGNQPQHF. This rearrangement joins TRBV27 to TRBJ1-5, with TRBD1 as a possible D gene (5 bases). Germline-derived CDR1 and CDR2 are MNHEY and SMNVEV (reference sequence). This CDR3 contains 16 residues. The ends were cut back, 6 bases at V and 2 bases at J, with 17 bases in the middle.

The chain couples TRBV27 to TRBJ2-1; 7 bases align to TRBD2. The CDR3 runs 15 residues. The junction had 1 base not matched to a gene; V was cut back by 2 bases and J by 0 bases. Germline CDR1 and CDR2: MNHEY and SMNVEV (reference sequence). CDR3 sequence (DNA): TGTGCCAGCAGTTTACGGGGGGTCTCCTACAATGAGCAGTTCTTC. Its protein is CASSLRGVSYNEQFF.

Turning to this clone: This specimen includes other DNA sequences encoding the same CDR3. The chain has TRBV10-2 and TRBJ2-3, with D uncertain. This CDR3 is built from 11 residues. Trimming left V 5 bases short and J 4 bases short, with 4 bases between. CDR1 is WSHSY, CDR2 SAAADI, per germline. The CDR3 coding sequence is TGCGCCAGCAGTAGCGCAGATACGCAGTATTTT. It yields the protein CASSSADTQYF.

The CDR3 DNA reads as TGTGCCAGCAGCGTAGAAGGGGCTACCGGGGAGCTGTTTTTT. Protein sequence: CASSVEGATGELFF. V gene TRBV9 combines with J gene TRBJ2-2, with a weak D call TRBD1 (5 bases). Trimming pared 0 bases from V and 5 bases from J, leaving 8 bases between. Germline V CDR1 and CDR2: SGDLS, YYNGEE. CDR3 length equals 14 residues.

The chain joins TRBV4-1 to TRBJ2-1; TRBD1 matches at 7 bases. The V segment lost 4 bases and the J segment 6 bases; nucleotides outside the gene matches: 6. The CDR3 is 14 residues long. Germline loops: CDR1 MGHRA, CDR2 YSYEKL. CDR3 loop: CASSPGQVVNEQFF. The CDR3, as DNA: TGCGCCAGCAGCCCCGGACAGGTTGTCAATGAGCAGTTCTTC.

In this sample, this clone turned up once. V usage is TRBV6-5 and J usage is TRBJ2-3; D is perhaps TRBD2 (7 bases). The V end was cut by 4 bases, the J end by 3 bases, with 11 bases between. In germline, CDR1 is MNHEY, CDR2 SVGAGI. This CDR3 comprises 14 residues. The CDR3 region is CASSWTRGTDTQYF. CDR3 DNA sequence: TGTGCCAGCAGTTGGACTAGGGGGACAGATACGCAGTATTTT.

The gene calls are TRBV9 and TRBJ1-1; 9 bases are a match to TRBD1. The CDR3 runs 15 residues. Germline CDR1 SGDLS, CDR2 YYNGEE. After removal of 2 bases from V and 4 bases from J, the junction contained 6 bases not matched to a gene. CDR3 DNA: TGTGCCAGCAGCGTGGGGGACAGGGTGAGCACTGAAGCTTTCTTT. Protein product: CASSVGDRVSTEAFF.

In DNA form, the CDR3 reads TGTGCCAGTACCCTATGGGCCCCTAGCGGGAGGGCCGGGGAGCTGTTTTTT. It codes for CASTLWAPSGRAGELFF. The chain is built from TRBV19 and TRBJ2-2; 12 positions match TRBD2. The length of the CDR3 is 17 residues. The V gene's germline CDR1 is LNHDA and CDR2 SQIVND (reference sequence). J was trimmed by 6 bases and V by 7 bases; bases with no gene match: 12.

The chain employs TRBV5-4 and TRBJ1-6; perhaps TRBD1 as D (6 bases). The length of the CDR3 is 15 residues. Trimming removed 4 bases from V and 9 bases from J, with 17 bases in between. Per the germline V gene, CDR1 is SGHNT and CDR2 is YYREEE (reference sequence). The CDR3 reads CASSPLPGAGSPLHF. DNA for the CDR3: TGTGCCAGCAGCCCACTCCCAGGGGCTGGTTCACCCCTCCACTTT.

The chain combines TRBV27 with TRBJ1-2; 7 bases map to TRBD1. The CDR3 sequence is 13 residues long. V dropped 4 bases and J dropped 5; count of bases not matched to a gene: 4. Germline V gives CDR1 MNHEY, CDR2 SMNVEV (reference sequence). Here the CDR3 DNA reads TGTGCCAGCAGTTCGACAGGGCGTTATGGCTACACCTTC. Encoded protein: CASSSTGRYGYTF.

The chain links TRBV5-4 to TRBJ2-1; 14 nucleotides agree with TRBD2. The CDR3 covers 16 residues. Germline V lookup: CDR1 SGHNT, CDR2 YYREEE (reference sequence). V shed 4 bases and J 4 bases; nucleotides not matched to a gene: 4. CDR3 sequence reads: CASSTGTSGGYNEQFF. The DNA for the CDR3 is TGTGCCAGCAGCACCGGGACTAGCGGGGGTTACAATGAGCAGTTCTTC.

V is TRBV27 and J is TRBJ2-1, with TRBD2 as a possible D gene (5 bases). CDR1 is MNHEY, CDR2 SMNVEV, per germline (reference sequence). The CDR3 has 17 amino acids. The V gene lost 1 base and the J gene lost 7 bases, with 20 bases spanning the gap. CDR3 loop: CASSLLGPPEGENEQFF. In nucleotides, the CDR3 is TGTGCCAGCAGTTTATTAGGCCCACCCGAGGGAGAGAATGAGCAGTTCTTC.

The CDR3 region is CASSLALGLAGYNEQFF. DNA for the CDR3: TGTGCCAGCAGCTTGGCCTTGGGACTAGCGGGTTACAATGAGCAGTTCTTC. This sequence joins TRBV5-4 and TRBJ2-1; TRBD2 matches at 12 bases. Per the germline V gene, CDR1 is SGHNT and CDR2 is YYREEE (reference sequence). This CDR3 is 17 amino acids long. J lost 4 bases, V lost 0 bases, and 5 bases had no gene match.

The chain uses TRBV9 and TRBJ2-2, with 10 nucleotides matching TRBD1. The CDR3 length is 15 residues. J was trimmed by 4 bases and V by 2 bases; bases with no gene match: 2. Germline V gives CDR1 SGDLS, CDR2 YYNGEE. The CDR3 is CASSVRDRGTGELFF. The CDR3, as DNA: TGTGCCAGCAGCGTCAGGGACAGGGGCACCGGGGAGCTGTTTTTT.